This T cell receptor (beta chain) was retrieved from a study of T cells in Graves' hyperthyroidism and ophthalmopathy. Findings and limits, study-wide: Separating ophthalmopathy from stable hyperthyroidism was achieved by a 13 V-J model. Most thyroid-expanded clonotypes above 0.001 were also found in blood.

Authors of the study amplified TCR beta CDR3 regions from RNA transcripts. Carried out on the TCR CDR3, a first-round RT-PCR used the HTBI primer set. TCRdb independently ran MiXCR on the multiplex PCR reads; one entry per CDR3 protein. Found here are more than 300,000 distinct CDR3 sequences, around 13% of them singletons; the top ten hold roughly 24%. Per the germline V gene, CDR1 is DFQATT and CDR2 is SNEGSKA (reference sequence). V lost 3 bases and J 4 bases, leaving 15 bases between the germline ends. CDR3 length: 14 residues. This clonotype was observed many times. Its antigen is unidentified. On the basis of clinical symptoms, serum thyroxine and TRAb, thyroid ultrasound and orbital computed tomography, diagnoses were made. Source material for PBMCs was about 10 ml fresh peripheral blood.

Sequencing was carried out using blood. The V and J genes are TRBV20-1 and TRBJ1-1; D gene ambiguous. The receptor's source is a woman under 40 with Graves' hyperthyroidism. The CDR3 is CSASSEIWSTEAFF. CDR3 bases: TGCAGTGCTAGCTCCGAGATCTGGAGCACTGAAGCTTTCTTT.